These 13 T cell receptor beta chains were all obtained from the same sample, sequenced in a study of cytomegalovirus exposure and HLA in healthy donors. Libraries were prepared by immunoSEQ multiplex PCR; TCRdb keeps only in-frame clonotypes and omits some of them. This table holds 100,000 to 150,000 clones, approximately 95% found once. Sequenced sample: PBMCs. The receptors shown here come from a young man in good health and CMV-seronegative.

The chain combines TRBV4-3 with TRBJ1-2; no definite D call. The CDR3 length is 16 residues. In germline, CDR1 is LGHNA, CDR2 YSLEER. V was cut by 0 bases and J by 5 bases, with 16 bases left in between. CDR3 loop: CASSQDRRIREYGYTF. The CDR3 nucleotides are TGCGCCAGCAGCCAAGATAGGAGAATCCGGGAATATGGCTACACCTTC.

The chain links TRBV28 to TRBJ2-7; maybe TRBD1 (5 bases). CDR3 size: 14 residues. CDR1 and CDR2 (germline): MDHEN, SYDVKM. The germline V and J ends were trimmed by 6 bases and 3 bases, with 15 bases remaining between them. This chain's CDR3 is CASRGPGRSYEQYF. The CDR3 coding sequence is TGTGCCAGCAGGGGGCCGGGCAGAAGCTACGAGCAGTACTTC.

The chain carries TRBV5-1 and TRBJ2-7; 10 bases are a match to TRBD1. Trimming removed 0 bases from V and 5 bases from J; junction bases left unmatched: 5. CDR1 and CDR2 from the germline V gene are SGHRS and YFSETQ. The CDR3 extends over 15 amino acids. The CDR3 DNA reads TGCGCCAGCAGCTTGGAGGGACAGGGGTTACACGAGCAGTACTTC. It yields the protein CASSLEGQGLHEQYF.

Concerning this clone itself: This CDR3 is also generated by other DNA sequences in the sample. The chain is built from TRBV4-3 and TRBJ2-3; 15 nucleotides line up with TRBD2. The trim removed 4 bases at V and 6 bases at J, leaving 8 bases unmatched. The CDR3 runs 17 residues. Germline V gene lookup returns CDR1 LGHNA and CDR2 YSLEER. CDR3 DNA sequence: TGCGCCAGCAGCCCAGGACTAGCGGGAGGGGGGGCGGATACGCAGTATTTT. This sequence encodes CASSPGLAGGGADTQYF.

The rearrangement joins TRBV5-5 to TRBJ1-5, with D possibly being TRBD1 (6 bases). Trimming shortened V by 2 bases and J by 0 bases, and 9 bases separated the two germline ends. This CDR3 contains 15 residues. Germline CDR1 SGHKS, CDR2 YYEKEE (reference sequence). DNA of the CDR3: TGTGCCAGCAGCTTTCAGGGGTATAGCAATCAGCCCCAGCATTTT. Residues: CASSFQGYSNQPQHF.

The CDR3 region is CAWSHSEVYEQYF. The CDR3, as DNA: TGTGCCTGGAGCCATAGCGAGGTCTACGAGCAGTACTTC. V and J are TRBV30 and TRBJ2-7; D possibly corresponds to TRBD2 (5 bases). With 3 bases removed from V and 3 bases from J, the gap between germline ends came to 12 bases. The germline V gene has CDR1 GTSNPN and CDR2 SVGIG (reference sequence). The CDR3 runs to 13 residues.

The CDR3 DNA sequence: TGCGCCAGCAGCTTGGAAGCTAGCGGCCAATTAATCACAGATACGCAGTATTTT. This translates into CASSLEASGQLITDTQYF. J is TRBJ2-3 and V is TRBV5-1, with TRBD2 identical over 7 bases. The trim removed 0 bases at V and 2 bases at J, leaving 12 bases unmatched. The CDR3 is 18 amino acids. Looked up from germline, CDR1 is SGHRS and CDR2 is YFSETQ.

V usage is TRBV6-5 and J usage is TRBJ1-4; TRBD1 agrees at 8 bases. The trim removed 2 bases at V and 7 bases at J, leaving 3 bases unmatched. Germline assignment: CDR1 MNHEY and CDR2 SVGAGI. The CDR3 sequence is 14 residues long. The CDR3 sequence is CASSYRTGSEKLFF. The CDR3 bases are TGTGCCAGCAGTTACAGGACAGGGAGTGAAAAACTGTTTTTT.

The rearrangement uses TRBV4-1 and TRBJ2-2, with TRBD1 matching 9 bases. J lost 0 bases, V lost 1 base, and 6 bases had no gene match. Germline CDR1 MGHRA, CDR2 YSYEKL. The CDR3 has 18 amino acids. CDR3 amino acids: CASSQVRDRASNTGELFF. The CDR3 coding sequence is TGCGCCAGCAGCCAAGTCCGGGACAGGGCCTCGAACACCGGGGAGCTGTTTTTT.

This sequence joins TRBV7-9 and TRBJ2-1, with 8 bases lining up with TRBD2. The V gene end was trimmed by 5 bases and the J gene end by 8 bases; junction bases not matched to a gene: 8. The CDR3 length is 14 residues. Germline CDR1 SEHNR, CDR2 FQNEAQ (reference sequence). The CDR3 nucleotides read TGTGCCAGCAGCCCGACTAGCGTCGGGGATGAGCAGTTCTTC. Its protein product is CASSPTSVGDEQFF.

This chain links TRBV9 with TRBJ2-3, with TRBD2 matching over 8 bases. The V gene end was trimmed by 2 bases and the J gene end by 5 bases; junction bases not matched to a gene: 4. Per germline, CDR1 SGDLS and CDR2 YYNGEE. There are 14 residues in the CDR3. In DNA form, the CDR3 reads TGTGCCAGCAGCGTGGCGGGAGGCCGAGATACGCAGTATTTT. It translates to CASSVAGGRDTQYF.

This CDR3 reads CASRTGLAGEQFF. CDR3 nucleotides: TGTGCCAGCAGAACGGGACTAGCGGGTGAGCAGTTCTTC. V gene TRBV6-1 combines with J gene TRBJ2-1, with 12 nucleotides matching TRBD2. V shed 6 bases, J shed 9 bases, and the junction held 3 bases outside the gene matches. The CDR3 consists of 13 residues. In germline, CDR1 is MNHNS, CDR2 SASEGT.

The rearrangement links TRBV2 to TRBJ1-5, with a possible D match to TRBD1 (6 bases). Per the germline V gene, CDR1 is SNHLY and CDR2 is FYNNEI. Deletions cut 4 bases from V and 0 bases from J, with 13 bases between. The CDR3 runs to 16 residues. The CDR3 is CASSVGQSGSNQPQHF. The CDR3 coding sequence is TGTGCCAGCAGTGTTGGACAGTCGGGTAGCAATCAGCCCCAGCATTTT.